The 2 T cell receptor beta chains listed next were all sequenced from one sample in a study of blood T cell repertoires in COVID-19. Sequencing was performed with immunoSEQ multiplex PCR; in TCRdb, only in-frame clones are kept and a portion is missing. The repertoire holds some 50,000 clones, roughly 90% seen once, with around 10% in the top ten. Sequenced sample: peripheral blood. The receptors were gathered from a human donor in a cohort sampled during active COVID-19.

The chain has TRBV5-1 and TRBJ2-1; TRBD2 agrees at 8 bases. Germline values: CDR1 SGHRS, CDR2 YFSETQ. V lost 4 bases, J lost 8 bases, and 8 bases stayed unmatched. The CDR3 runs 14 residues. CDR3 region: CASSTREGIYEQFF. The CDR3, as DNA: TGCGCCAGCAGCACCCGGGAGGGAATCTATGAGCAGTTCTTC. The variable domain in full, with the rest retrieved from reference TRBV5-1 and TRBJ2-1, is KAGVTQTPRYLIKTRGQQVTLSCSPISGHRSVSWYQQTPGQGLQFLFEYFSETQRNKGNFPGRFSGRQFSNSRSEMNVSTLELGDSALYLCASSTREGIYEQFFGPGTRLTVL.

The genes are TRBV18 and TRBJ2-7, with TRBD2 as a possible D gene (5 bases). The CDR3 covers 14 residues. Germline CDR1 is KGHSH and CDR2 is LQKENI. The germline V and J ends were trimmed by 5 bases and 2 bases, with 13 bases remaining between them. Here the CDR3 DNA reads TGTGCCAGCTCAGCCGAGGGTGTGACCTACGAGCAGTACTTC. Translating gives CASSAEGVTYEQYF.